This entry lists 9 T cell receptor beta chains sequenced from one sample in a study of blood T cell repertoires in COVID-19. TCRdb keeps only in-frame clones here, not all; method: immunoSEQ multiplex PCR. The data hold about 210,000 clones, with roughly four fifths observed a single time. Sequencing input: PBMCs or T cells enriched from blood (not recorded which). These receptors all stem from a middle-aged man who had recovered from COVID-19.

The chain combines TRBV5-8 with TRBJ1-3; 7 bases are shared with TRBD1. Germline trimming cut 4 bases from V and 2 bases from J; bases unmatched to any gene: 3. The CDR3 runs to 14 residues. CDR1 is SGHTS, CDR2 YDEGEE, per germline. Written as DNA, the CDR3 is TGTGCCAGCAGCCCCGGGACAGCTGGAAACACCATATATTTT. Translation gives CASSPGTAGNTIYF.

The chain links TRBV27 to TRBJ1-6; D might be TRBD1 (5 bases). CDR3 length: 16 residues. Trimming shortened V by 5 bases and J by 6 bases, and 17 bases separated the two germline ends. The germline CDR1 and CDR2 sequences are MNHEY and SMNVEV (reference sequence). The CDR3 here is CASSHLFRGGNSPLHF. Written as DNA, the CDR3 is TGTGCCAGCAGTCACCTCTTTAGGGGTGGTAATTCACCCCTCCACTTT.

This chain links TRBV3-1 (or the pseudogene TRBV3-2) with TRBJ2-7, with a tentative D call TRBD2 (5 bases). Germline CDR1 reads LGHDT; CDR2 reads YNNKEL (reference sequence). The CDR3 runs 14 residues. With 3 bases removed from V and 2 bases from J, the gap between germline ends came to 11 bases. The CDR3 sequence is CASSQGSATYEQYF. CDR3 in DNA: TGTGCCAGCAGCCAGGGTAGCGCAACCTACGAGCAGTACTTC.

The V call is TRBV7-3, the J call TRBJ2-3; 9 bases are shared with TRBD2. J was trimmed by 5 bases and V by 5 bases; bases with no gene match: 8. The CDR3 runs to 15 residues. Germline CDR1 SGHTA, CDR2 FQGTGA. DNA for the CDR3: TGTGCCAGCAGCCCGGGGCTAGCGGGGCTAGATACGCAGTATTTT. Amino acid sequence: CASSPGLAGLDTQYF.

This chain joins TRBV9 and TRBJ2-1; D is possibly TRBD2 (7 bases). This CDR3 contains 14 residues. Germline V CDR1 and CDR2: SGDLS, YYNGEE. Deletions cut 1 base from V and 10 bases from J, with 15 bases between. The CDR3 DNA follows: TGTGCCAGCAGCGTAACCTGGGGGGGCAAGGAGCAGTTCTTC. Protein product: CASSVTWGGKEQFF.

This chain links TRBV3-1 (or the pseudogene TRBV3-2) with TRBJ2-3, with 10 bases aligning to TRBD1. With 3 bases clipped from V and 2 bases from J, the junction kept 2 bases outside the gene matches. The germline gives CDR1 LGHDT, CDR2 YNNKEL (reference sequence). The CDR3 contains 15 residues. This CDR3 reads CASSQGQGHTDTQYF. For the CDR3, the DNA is TGTGCCAGCAGCCAGGGACAGGGGCACACAGATACGCAGTATTTT.

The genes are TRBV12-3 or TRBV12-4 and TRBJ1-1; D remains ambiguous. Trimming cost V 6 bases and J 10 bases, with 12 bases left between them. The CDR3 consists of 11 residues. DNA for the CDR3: TGTGCCAGCAGCGGGAGCCGTGGAGCTTTCTTT. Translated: CASSGSRGAFF.

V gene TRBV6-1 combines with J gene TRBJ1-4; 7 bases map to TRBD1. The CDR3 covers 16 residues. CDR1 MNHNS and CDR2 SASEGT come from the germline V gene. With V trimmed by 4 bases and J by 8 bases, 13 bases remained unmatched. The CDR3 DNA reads TGTGCCAGCAGTGTTCGTTTTACAGGGGCGTTCGAAAAACTGTTTTTT. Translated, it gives CASSVRFTGAFEKLFF.

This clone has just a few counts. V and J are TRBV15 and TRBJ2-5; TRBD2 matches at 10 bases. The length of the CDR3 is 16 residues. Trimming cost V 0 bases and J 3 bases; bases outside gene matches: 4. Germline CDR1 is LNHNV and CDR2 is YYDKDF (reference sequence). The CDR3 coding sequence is TGTGCCACCAGCAGAGATCTAGCGGGAGTAGAAGAGACCCAGTACTTC. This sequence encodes CATSRDLAGVEETQYF.